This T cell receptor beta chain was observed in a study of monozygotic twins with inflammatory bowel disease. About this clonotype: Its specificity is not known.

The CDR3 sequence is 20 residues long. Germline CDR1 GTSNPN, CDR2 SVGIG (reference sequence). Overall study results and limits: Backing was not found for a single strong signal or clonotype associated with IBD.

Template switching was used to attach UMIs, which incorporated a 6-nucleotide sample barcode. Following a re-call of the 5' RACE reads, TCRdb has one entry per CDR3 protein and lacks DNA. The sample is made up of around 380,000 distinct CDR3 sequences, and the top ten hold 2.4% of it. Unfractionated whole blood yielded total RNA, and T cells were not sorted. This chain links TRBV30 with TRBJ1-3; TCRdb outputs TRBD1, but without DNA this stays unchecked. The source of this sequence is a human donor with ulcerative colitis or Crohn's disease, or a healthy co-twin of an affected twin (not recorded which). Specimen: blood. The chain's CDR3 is CAWMGRGKARDLTSGNTIYF.